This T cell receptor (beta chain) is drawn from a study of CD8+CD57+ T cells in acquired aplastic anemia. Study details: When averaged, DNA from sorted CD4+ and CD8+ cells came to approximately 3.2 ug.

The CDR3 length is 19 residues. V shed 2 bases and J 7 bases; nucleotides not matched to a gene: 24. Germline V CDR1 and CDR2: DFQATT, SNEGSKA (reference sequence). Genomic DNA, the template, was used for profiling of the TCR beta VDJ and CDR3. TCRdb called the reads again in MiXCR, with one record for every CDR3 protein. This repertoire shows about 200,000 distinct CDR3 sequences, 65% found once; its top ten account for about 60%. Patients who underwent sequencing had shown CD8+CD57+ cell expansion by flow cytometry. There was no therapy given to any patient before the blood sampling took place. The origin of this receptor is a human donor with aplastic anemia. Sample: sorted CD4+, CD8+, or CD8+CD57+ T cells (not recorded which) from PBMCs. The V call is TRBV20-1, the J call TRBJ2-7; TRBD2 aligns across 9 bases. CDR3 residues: CSARFVVAGGGSHVQEQYF. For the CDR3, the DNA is TGCAGTGCTAGATTCGTTGTTGCGGGGGGGGGATCCCACGTTCAGGAGCAGTACTTC.